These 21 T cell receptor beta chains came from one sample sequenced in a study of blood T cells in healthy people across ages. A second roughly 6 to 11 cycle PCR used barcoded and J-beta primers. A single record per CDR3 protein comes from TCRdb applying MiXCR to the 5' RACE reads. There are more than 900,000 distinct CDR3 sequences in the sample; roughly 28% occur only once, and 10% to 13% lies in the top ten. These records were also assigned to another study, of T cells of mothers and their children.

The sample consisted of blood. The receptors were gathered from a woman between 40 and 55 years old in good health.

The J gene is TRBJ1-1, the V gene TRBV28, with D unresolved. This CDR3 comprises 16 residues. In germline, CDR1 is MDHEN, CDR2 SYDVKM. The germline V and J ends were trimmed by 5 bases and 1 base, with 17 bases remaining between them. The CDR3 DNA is TGTGCCAGCAGTCCCGGACTGATTGGAGGGAACACTGAAGCTTTCTTT. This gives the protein CASSPGLIGGNTEAFF. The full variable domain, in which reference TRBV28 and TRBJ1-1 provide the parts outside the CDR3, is DVKVTQSSRYLVKRTGEKVFLECVQDMDHENMFWYRQDPGLGLRLIYFSYDVKMKEKGDIPEGYSVSREKKERFSLILESASTNQTSMYLCASSPGLIGGNTEAFFGQGTRLTVV.

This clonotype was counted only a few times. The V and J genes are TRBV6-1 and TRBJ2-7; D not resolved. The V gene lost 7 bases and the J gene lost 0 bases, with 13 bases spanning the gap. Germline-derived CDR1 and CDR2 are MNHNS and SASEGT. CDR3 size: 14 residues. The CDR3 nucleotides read TGTGCCAGCAAGACTCAGGACGGCTCCTACGAGCAGTACTTC. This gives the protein CASKTQDGSYEQYF.

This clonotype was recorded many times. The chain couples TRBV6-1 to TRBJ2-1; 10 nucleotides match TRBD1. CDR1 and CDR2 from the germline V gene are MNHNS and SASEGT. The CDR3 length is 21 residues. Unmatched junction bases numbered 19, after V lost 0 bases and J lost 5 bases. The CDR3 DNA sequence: TGTGCCAGCAGTGAAGCCTTCCCAGACAGGGGGCTTTTATCGGTTAACAATGAGCAGTTCTTC. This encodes CASSEAFPDRGLLSVNNEQFF.

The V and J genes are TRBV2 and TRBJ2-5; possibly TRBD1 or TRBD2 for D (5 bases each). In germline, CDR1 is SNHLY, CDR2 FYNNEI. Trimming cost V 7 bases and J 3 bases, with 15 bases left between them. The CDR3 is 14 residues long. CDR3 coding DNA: TGTGCCAGCAATGAGCTGAGGGGCGAAGAGACCCAGTACTTC. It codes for CASNELRGEETQYF.

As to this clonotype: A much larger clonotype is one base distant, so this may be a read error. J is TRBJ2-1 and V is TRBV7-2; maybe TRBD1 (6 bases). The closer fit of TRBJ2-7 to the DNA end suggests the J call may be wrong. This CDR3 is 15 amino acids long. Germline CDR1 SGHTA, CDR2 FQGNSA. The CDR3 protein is CASSLDGQSYNEQYF. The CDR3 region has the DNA TGTGCCAGCAGCTTAGACGGACAGTCCTACAATGAGCAGTACTTC.

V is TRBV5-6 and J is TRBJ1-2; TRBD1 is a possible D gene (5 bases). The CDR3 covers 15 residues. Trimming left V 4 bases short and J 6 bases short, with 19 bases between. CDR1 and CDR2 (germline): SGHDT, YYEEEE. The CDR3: CASSRTKPGRDGYTF. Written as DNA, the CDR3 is TGTGCCAGCAGCCGAACTAAGCCAGGGAGGGATGGCTACACCTTC. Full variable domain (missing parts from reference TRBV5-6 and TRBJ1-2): DAGVTQSPTHLIKTRGQQVTLRCSPKSGHDTVSWYQQALGQGPQFIFQYYEEEERQRGNFPDRFSGHQFPNYSSELNVNALLLGDSALYLCASSRTKPGRDGYTFGSGTRLTVV.

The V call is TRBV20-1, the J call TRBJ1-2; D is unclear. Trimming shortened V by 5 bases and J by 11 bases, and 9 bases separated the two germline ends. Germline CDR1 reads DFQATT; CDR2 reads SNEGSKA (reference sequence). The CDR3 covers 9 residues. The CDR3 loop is CSAPPVYTF. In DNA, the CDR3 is TGCAGTGCTCCCCCTGTATACACCTTC.

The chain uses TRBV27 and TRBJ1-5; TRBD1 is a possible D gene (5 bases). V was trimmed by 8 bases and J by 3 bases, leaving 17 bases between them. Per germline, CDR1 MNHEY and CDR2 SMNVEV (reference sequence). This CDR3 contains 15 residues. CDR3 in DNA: TGTGCCAGCGGGACCTTTTGGGGGAACAATCAGCCCCAGCATTTT. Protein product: CASGTFWGNNQPQHF.

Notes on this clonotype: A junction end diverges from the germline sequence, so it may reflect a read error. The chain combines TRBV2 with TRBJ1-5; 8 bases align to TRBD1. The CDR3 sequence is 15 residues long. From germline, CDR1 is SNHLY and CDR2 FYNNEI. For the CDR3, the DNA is TGTACCAGCAGAAATGACAGGGGAGGCAATCAGCCCCAGCATTTT. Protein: CTSRNDRGGNQPQHF.

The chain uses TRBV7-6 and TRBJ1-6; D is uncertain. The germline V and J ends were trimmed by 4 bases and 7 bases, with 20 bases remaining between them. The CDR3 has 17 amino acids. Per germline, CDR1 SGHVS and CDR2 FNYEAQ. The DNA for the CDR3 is TGTGCCAGCAGCTCTCTCGCTTCCGGACTCCTGAATTCACCCCTCCACTTT. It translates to CASSSLASGLLNSPLHF. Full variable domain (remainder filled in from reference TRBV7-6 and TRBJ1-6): GAGVSQSPRYKVTKRGQDVALRCDPISGHVSLYWYRQALGQGPEFLTYFNYEAQQDKSGLPNDRFSAERPEGSISTLTIQRTEQRDSAMYRCASSSLASGLLNSPLHFGNGTRLTVT.

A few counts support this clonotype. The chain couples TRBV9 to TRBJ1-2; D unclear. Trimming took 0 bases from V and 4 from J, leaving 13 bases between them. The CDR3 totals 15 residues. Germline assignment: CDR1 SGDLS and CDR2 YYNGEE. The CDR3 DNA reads TGTGCCAGCAGCGTAGCTACAACAGCGTCCTATGGCTACACCTTC. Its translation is CASSVATTASYGYTF.

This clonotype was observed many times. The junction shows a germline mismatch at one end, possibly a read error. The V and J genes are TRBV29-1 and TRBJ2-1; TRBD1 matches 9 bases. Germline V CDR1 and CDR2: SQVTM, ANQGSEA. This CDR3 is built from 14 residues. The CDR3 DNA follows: TGCAGCGTCGAAGGACAGGGGCCGAGGGCTGAGCAGTTCTTC. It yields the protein CSVEGQGPRAEQFF.

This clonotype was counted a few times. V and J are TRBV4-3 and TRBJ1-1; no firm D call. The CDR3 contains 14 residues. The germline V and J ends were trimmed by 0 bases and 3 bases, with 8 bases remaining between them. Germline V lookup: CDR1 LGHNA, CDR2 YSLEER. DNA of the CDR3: TGCGCCAGCAGCCAAGATCCGAGGGACACTGAAGCTTTCTTT. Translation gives CASSQDPRDTEAFF.

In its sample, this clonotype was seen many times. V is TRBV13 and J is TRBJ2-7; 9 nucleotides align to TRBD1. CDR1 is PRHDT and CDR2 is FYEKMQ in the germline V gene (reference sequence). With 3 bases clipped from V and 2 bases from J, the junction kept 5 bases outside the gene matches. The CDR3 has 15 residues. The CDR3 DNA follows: TGTGCCAGCAGCTTTAGGGACAGGGACCCCTACGAGCAGTACTTC. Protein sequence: CASSFRDRDPYEQYF.

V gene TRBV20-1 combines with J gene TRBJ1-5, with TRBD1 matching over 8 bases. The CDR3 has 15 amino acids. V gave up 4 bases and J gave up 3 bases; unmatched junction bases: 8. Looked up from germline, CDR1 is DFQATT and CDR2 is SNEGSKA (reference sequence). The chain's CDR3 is CSATNDRGFNQPQHF. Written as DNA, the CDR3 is TGCAGTGCTACCAATGACAGGGGCTTCAATCAGCCCCAGCATTTT.

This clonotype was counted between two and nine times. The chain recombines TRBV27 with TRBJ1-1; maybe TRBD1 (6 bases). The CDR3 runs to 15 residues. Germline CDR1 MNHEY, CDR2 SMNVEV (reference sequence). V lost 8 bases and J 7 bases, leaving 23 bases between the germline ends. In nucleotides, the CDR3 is TGTGCCAGCGGACCGTCCCCCGTGGGGGGCAGTGAAGCTTTCTTT. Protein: CASGPSPVGGSEAFF.

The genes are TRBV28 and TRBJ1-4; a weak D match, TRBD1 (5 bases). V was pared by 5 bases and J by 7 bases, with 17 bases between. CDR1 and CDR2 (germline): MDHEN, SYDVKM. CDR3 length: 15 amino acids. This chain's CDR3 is CASSVGRTISEKLFF. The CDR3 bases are TGTGCCAGCAGTGTTGGACGGACAATTAGTGAAAAACTGTTTTTT.

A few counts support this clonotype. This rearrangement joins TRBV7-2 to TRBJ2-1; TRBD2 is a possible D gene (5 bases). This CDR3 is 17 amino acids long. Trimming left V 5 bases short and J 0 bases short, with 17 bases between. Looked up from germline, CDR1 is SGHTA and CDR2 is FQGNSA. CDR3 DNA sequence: TGTGCCAGCAGCCCCCGAAGGACTCTCAGCTCCTACAATGAGCAGTTCTTC. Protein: CASSPRRTLSSYNEQFF. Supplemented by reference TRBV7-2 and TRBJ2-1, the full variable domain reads GAGVSQSPSNKVTEKGKDVELRCDPISGHTALYWYRQSLGQGLEFLIYFQGNSAPDKSGLPSDRFSAERTGGSVSTLTIQRTQQEDSAVYLCASSPRRTLSSYNEQFFGPGTRLTVL.

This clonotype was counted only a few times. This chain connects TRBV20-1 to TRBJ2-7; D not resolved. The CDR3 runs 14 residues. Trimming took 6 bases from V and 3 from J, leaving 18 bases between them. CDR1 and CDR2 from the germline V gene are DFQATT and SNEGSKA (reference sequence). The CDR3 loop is CSATPTTNSYEQYF. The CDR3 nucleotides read TGCAGTGCCACCCCAACTACAAACAGCTACGAGCAGTACTTC.

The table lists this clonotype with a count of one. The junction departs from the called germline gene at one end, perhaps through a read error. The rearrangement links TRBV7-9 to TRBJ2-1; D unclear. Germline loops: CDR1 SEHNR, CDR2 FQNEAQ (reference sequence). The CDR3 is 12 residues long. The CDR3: CASNEGSNEQFF. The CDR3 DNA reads TGTGCTAGCAACGAAGGATCTAATGAGCAGTTCTTC.

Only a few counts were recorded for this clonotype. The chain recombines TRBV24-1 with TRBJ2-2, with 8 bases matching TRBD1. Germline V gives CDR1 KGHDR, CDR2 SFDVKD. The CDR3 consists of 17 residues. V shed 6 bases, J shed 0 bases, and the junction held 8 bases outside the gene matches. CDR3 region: CATSLGQANANTGELFF. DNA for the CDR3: TGTGCCACCAGTTTGGGACAGGCCAACGCGAACACCGGGGAGCTGTTTTTT.